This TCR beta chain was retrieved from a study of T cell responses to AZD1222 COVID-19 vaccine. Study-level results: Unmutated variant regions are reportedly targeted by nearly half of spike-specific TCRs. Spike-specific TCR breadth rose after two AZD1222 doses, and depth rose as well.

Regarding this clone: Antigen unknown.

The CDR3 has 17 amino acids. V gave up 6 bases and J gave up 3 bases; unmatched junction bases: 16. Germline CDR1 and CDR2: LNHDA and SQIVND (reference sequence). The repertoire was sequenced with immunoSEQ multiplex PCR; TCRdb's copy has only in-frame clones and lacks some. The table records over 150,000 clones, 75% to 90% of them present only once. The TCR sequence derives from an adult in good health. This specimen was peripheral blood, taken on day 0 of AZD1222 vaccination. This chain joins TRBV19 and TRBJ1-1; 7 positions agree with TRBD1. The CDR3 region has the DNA TGTGCCAGTAGCCCGTATGAGGGGGCGCGGGGATACACTGAAGCTTTCTTT. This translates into CASSPYEGARGYTEAFF. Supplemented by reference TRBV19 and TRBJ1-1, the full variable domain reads DGGITQSPKYLFRKEGQNVTLSCEQNLNHDAMYWYRQDPGQGLRLIYYSQIVNDFQKGDIAEGYSVSREKKESFPLTVTSAQKNPTAFYLCASSPYEGARGYTEAFFGQGTRLTVV.